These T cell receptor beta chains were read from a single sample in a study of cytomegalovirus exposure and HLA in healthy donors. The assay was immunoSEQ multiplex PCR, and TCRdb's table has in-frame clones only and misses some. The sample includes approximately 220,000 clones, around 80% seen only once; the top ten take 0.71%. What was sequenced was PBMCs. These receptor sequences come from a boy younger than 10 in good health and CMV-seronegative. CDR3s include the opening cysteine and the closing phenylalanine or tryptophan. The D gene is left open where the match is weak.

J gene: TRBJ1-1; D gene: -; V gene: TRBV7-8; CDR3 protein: CASSLDGSNTEAFF
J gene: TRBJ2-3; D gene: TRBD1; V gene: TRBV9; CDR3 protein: CASSVGQGLDTQYF
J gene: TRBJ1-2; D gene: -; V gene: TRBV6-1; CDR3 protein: CASRNPSGVTGYTF
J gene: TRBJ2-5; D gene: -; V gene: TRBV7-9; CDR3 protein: CASSPTRRGGKETQYF
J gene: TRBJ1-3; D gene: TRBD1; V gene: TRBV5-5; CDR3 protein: CASSLRDSSSGNTIYF
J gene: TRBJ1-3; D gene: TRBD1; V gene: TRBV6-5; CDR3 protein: CASSSRQGYGNTIYF
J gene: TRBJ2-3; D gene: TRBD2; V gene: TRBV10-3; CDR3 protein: CAISDTSGADTQYF
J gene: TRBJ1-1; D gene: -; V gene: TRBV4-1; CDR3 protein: CASSQGQLGSTEAFF
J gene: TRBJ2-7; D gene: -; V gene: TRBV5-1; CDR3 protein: CASSLATNYEQYF
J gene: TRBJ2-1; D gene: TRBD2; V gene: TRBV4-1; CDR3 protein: CASSQPGTSAYNEQFF
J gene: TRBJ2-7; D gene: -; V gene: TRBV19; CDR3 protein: CASSRGASFSYEQYF
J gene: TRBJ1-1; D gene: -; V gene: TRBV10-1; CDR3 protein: CASSESRLGSVNTEAFF
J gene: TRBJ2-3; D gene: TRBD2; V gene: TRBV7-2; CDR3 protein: CASSSERLASDTQYF
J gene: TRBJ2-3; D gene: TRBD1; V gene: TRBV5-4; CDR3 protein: CASSLPGGMSPTDTQYF
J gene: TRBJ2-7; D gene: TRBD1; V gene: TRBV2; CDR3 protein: CASKEGTGSVEQYF
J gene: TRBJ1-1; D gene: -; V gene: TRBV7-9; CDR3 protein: CASTPYGEDTEAFF
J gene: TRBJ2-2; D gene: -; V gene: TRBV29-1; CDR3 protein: CSVRETNGELFF
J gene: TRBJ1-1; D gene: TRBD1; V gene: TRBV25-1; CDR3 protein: CASSGQGSLEAFF
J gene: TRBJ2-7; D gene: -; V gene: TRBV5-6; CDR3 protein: CAGGKGGFYEQYF
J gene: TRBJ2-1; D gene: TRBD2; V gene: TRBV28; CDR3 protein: CASRASGTFNEQFF
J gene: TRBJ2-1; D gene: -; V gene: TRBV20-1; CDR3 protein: CSARTRHEQFF
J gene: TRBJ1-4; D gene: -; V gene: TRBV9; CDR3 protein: CASSPLSPHSGVEEKLFF
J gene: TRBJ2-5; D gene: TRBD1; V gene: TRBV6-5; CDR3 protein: CASTSQGAQETQYF
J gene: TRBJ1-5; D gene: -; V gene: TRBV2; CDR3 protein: CASSEGGGSNQPQHF
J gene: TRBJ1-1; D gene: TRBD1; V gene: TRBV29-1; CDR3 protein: CSVGTGEAFF
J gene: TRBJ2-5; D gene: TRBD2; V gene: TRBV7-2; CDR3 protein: CASSSWTSGGWETQYF
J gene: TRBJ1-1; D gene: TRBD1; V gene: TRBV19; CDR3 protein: CASSLGTASEAFF
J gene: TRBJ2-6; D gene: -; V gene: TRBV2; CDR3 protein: CASSESAGRTGANVLTF
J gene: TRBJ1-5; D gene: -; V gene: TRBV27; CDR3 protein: CASGWGGNQPQHF
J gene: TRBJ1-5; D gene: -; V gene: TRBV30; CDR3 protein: CAWSVRRGQPQHF
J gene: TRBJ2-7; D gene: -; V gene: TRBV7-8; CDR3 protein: CASSLPFSYEQYF
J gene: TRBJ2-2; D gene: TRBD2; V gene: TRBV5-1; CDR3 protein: CASSFSGAGELFF
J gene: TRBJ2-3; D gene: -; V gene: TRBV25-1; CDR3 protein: CASSEWVGGGDTQYF
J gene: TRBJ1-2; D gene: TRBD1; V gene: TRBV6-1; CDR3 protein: CASSGQGNYGYTF
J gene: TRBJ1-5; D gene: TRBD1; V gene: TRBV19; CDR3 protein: CASSIEGQGGNQPQHF
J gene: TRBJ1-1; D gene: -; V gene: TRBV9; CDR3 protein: CASSVGLAEDTEAFF